A single sample is the source of the 22 T cell receptor beta chains below, sequenced in a study of identical twins. Via MiXCR, TCRdb re-called the 5' RACE reads, giving one row per CDR3 protein. The sample shows around 230,000 distinct CDR3 sequences, less than 10% of them seen only once. Material for sequencing was memory (CD45RO+) T cells sorted from blood. The receptors originated from a woman under 30 in good health.

In regard to this clonotype: The germline gene is not matched at one end of the junction; a read error may be the cause. The chain is built from TRBV7-7 and TRBJ2-5; D remains ambiguous. From germline, CDR1 is SSHAT and CDR2 FNYEAQ (reference sequence). The CDR3 has 14 residues. CDR3 DNA: TGTGCTAGCAGCTTAGCCTTCAGTCAAGAGACCCAGTACTTC. Translation gives CASSLAFSQETQYF. The variable domain in full, completed from reference TRBV7-7 and TRBJ2-5, reads GAGVSQSPRYKVTKRGQDVTLRCDPISSHATLYWYQQALGQGPEFLTYFNYEAQPDKSGLPSDRFSAERPEGSISTLTIQRTEQRDSAMYRCASSLAFSQETQYFGPGTRLLVL.

This clonotype was counted many times. The V and J genes are TRBV5-1 and TRBJ2-2; D remains unclear. The germline V gene encodes CDR1 SGHRS and CDR2 YFSETQ. CDR3 length: 12 amino acids. V was clipped by 2 bases and J by 4 bases, with 3 bases between them. The DNA of the CDR3 is TGCGCCAGCAGCTTCGGCACCGGGGAGCTGTTTTTT. This gives the protein CASSFGTGELFF.

This clonotype appeared a few times. The chain joins TRBV20-1 to TRBJ2-3, with D maybe TRBD2 (7 bases). The CDR3 is 16 amino acids. V lost 3 bases and J 2 bases, leaving 18 bases between the germline ends. Germline V gives CDR1 DFQATT, CDR2 SNEGSKA (reference sequence). CDR3 sequence: CSARSFRGANTDTQYF. CDR3 DNA: TGCAGTGCTAGGAGTTTCCGGGGGGCGAACACAGATACGCAGTATTTT.

The V gene is TRBV2, the J gene TRBJ1-2; maybe TRBD1 (6 bases). The CDR3 totals 12 residues. The germline V and J ends were trimmed by 3 bases and 8 bases, with 10 bases remaining between them. The V gene's germline CDR1 is SNHLY and CDR2 FYNNEI. CDR3 sequence: CASSDTGWGYTF. Here the CDR3 DNA reads TGTGCCAGCAGTGACACAGGGTGGGGCTACACCTTC.

A few counts support this clonotype. The DNA for the CDR3 is TGCAGTGCTGATGCGGGAGGCTTCTACAATGAGCAGTTCTTC. This encodes CSADAGGFYNEQFF. This chain uses TRBV20-1 with TRBJ2-1; 8 positions agree with TRBD2. Germline CDR1 is DFQATT and CDR2 is SNEGSKA (reference sequence). The CDR3 has 14 residues. Germline trimming cut 5 bases from V and 3 bases from J; bases unmatched to any gene: 6.

This clonotype turned up a few times. V usage is TRBV10-3 and J usage is TRBJ2-7, with 12 nucleotides matching TRBD2. V shed 6 bases, J shed 6 bases, and the junction held 9 bases outside the gene matches. This CDR3 spans 15 amino acids. CDR1 and CDR2 from the germline V gene are ENHRY and SYGVKD. DNA for the CDR3: TGTGCCATCAGCTACTACACTAGCGGGGGGACCGAGCAGTACTTC. Its translation: CAISYYTSGGTEQYF.

V and J are TRBV20-1 and TRBJ2-1; D is ambiguous. The CDR3 covers 15 residues. Germline CDR1 DFQATT, CDR2 SNEGSKA (reference sequence). V lost 0 bases to trimming and J lost 1 base, with 10 bases between them. In nucleotides, the CDR3 is TGCAGTGCTAGAGACCCTAGTAGGTCCTACAATGAGCAGTTCTTC. It is translated as CSARDPSRSYNEQFF.

This clonotype was counted a few times. This sequence joins TRBV29-1 and TRBJ2-1; D is ambiguous. The germline gives CDR1 SQVTM, CDR2 ANQGSEA. CDR3 length equals 11 residues. V lost 2 bases, J lost 9 bases, and 8 bases lay in between. CDR3 region: CSVELWSEQFF. DNA for the CDR3: TGCAGCGTTGAATTGTGGAGTGAGCAGTTCTTC.

This clonotype was counted between two and nine times. The chain is built from TRBV5-6 and TRBJ2-5, with a weak D call TRBD1 (6 bases). Germline V CDR1 and CDR2: SGHDT, YYEEEE. V lost 4 bases and J lost 1, with 17 bases in between. The CDR3 is made up of 16 amino acids. CDR3 protein: CASSPFLGAGQETQYF. CDR3 in DNA: TGTGCCAGCAGCCCGTTTCTGGGGGCCGGCCAAGAGACCCAGTACTTC.

The V gene is TRBV20-1, the J gene TRBJ2-5, with unresolved D. The CDR3 is 15 amino acids. The V end was cut by 0 bases, the J end by 0 bases, with 11 bases between. Germline lookup yields CDR1 DFQATT and CDR2 SNEGSKA (reference sequence). CDR3 region: CSARDLEAHQETQYF. CDR3 nucleotides: TGCAGTGCTAGAGATTTAGAGGCCCACCAAGAGACCCAGTACTTC.

This clonotype appeared many times. This chain links TRBV7-9 with TRBJ1-5; the D is unclear. V was shortened by 5 bases and J by 2 bases, with 7 bases between the two germline ends. The CDR3 is made up of 13 amino acids. The germline CDR1 and CDR2 sequences are SEHNR and FQNEAQ (reference sequence). The CDR3, as DNA: TGTGCCAGCAGCGGGCCAGGCAATCAGCCCCAGCATTTT. Its translation: CASSGPGNQPQHF.

This clonotype showed up many times. The chain employs TRBV5-8 and TRBJ1-1; D gene unclear. The CDR3 covers 15 residues. Germline V gene sequence: CDR1 SGHTS, CDR2 YDEGEE. V was trimmed by 1 base and J by 3 bases, leaving 13 bases between them. CDR3 protein: CASSLPTVEDTEAFF. The CDR3 DNA reads as TGTGCCAGCAGCTTGCCTACGGTAGAGGACACTGAAGCTTTCTTT.

This clonotype came up a few times. The CDR3: CASRRNEYNYGYTF. The CDR3 nucleotides are TGTGCCAGCAGGCGCAACGAATATAACTATGGCTACACCTTC. J is TRBJ1-2 and V is TRBV27; D gene ambiguous. The germline V gene encodes CDR1 MNHEY and CDR2 SMNVEV (reference sequence). The CDR3 extends over 14 amino acids. V was pared by 6 bases and J by 1 base, with 12 bases between.

The sample holds a few counts of this clonotype. The genes are TRBV3-1 and TRBJ2-4; tentatively, D is TRBD1 (5 bases). Germline CDR1 is LGHDT and CDR2 is YNNKEL (reference sequence). This CDR3 has 15 amino acids. The V and J ends lost 1 base and 0 bases respectively, with 7 bases between them. The CDR3 region has the DNA TGTGCCAGCAGCCAAGGTGACAGAGCCAAAAACATTCAGTACTTC. It codes for CASSQGDRAKNIQYF.

This clonotype has a handful of counts. The rearrangement joins TRBV5-1 to TRBJ2-7; a possible D gene is TRBD1 (6 bases). This CDR3 is built from 14 residues. From germline, CDR1 is SGHRS and CDR2 YFSETQ. Between the trimmed V and J ends, which lost 2 bases and 7 bases, there was a span of 16 bases. CDR3 DNA: TGCGCCAGCAGCTTTAACCCAGGGGAGCGGGAGCAGTACTTC. Translated: CASSFNPGEREQYF.

In this sample, this clonotype turned up many times. This rearrangement joins TRBV2 to TRBJ2-4, with 9 bases fitting TRBD1. From germline, CDR1 is SNHLY and CDR2 FYNNEI. The ends lost 7 bases at V and 6 bases at J; junction bases unmatched: 4. This CDR3 comprises 13 residues. The CDR3 region is CASKQDRGNIQYF. CDR3 DNA: TGTGCCAGCAAACAGGACAGGGGAAACATTCAGTACTTC.

This clonotype was detected only a few times. The chain is built from TRBV4-3 and TRBJ2-3; 8 bases match TRBD2. This CDR3 comprises 18 residues. Per the germline V gene, CDR1 is LGHNA and CDR2 is YSLEER. With 0 bases clipped from V and 4 bases from J, the junction kept 12 bases outside the gene matches. Here the CDR3 reads CASSQDRGSGSTPDTQYF. In nucleotides, the CDR3 is TGCGCCAGCAGCCAAGACCGGGGCAGCGGGAGCACTCCAGATACGCAGTATTTT.

This clonotype was detected a few times. V is TRBV2 and J is TRBJ2-1, with no clear D. This CDR3 has 11 residues. V gave up 5 bases and J gave up 9 bases, with 8 bases separating them. The germline CDR1 and CDR2 sequences are SNHLY and FYNNEI. CDR3 in DNA: TGTGCCAGCAGTTATGCCCCTGAGCAGTTCTTC. This translates into CASSYAPEQFF.

V and J are TRBV7-8 and TRBJ2-1; 8 bases align to TRBD1. V dropped 5 bases and J dropped 10; count of bases not matched to a gene: 13. CDR1 is SGHVS, CDR2 FQNEAQ, per germline. This CDR3 has 15 amino acids. The CDR3 region has the DNA TGTGCCAGCAGCCGAGGCGCGGCAGGGGGCAGGGAGCAGTTCTTC. It encodes CASSRGAAGGREQFF.

This clonotype was counted many times. The chain joins TRBV5-1 to TRBJ2-1; possibly TRBD1 for D (5 bases). Trimming took off 0 bases at V and 5 bases at J, with 9 bases between the two ends. Germline CDR1 and CDR2: SGHRS and YFSETQ. The CDR3 extends over 14 amino acids. The CDR3 DNA sequence: TGCGCCAGCAGCTTGGGGACACAGGACAATGAGCAGTTCTTC. Its translation is CASSLGTQDNEQFF.

This clonotype was seen repeatedly, ten times or more. The chain uses TRBV7-2 and TRBJ2-5; possible D gene TRBD2, 6 bases. With 5 bases removed from V and 2 bases from J, the gap between germline ends came to 12 bases. The CDR3 runs to 14 residues. From germline, CDR1 is SGHTA and CDR2 FQGNSA. The CDR3 is CASSTRDWQETQYF. As DNA, the CDR3 is TGTGCCAGCAGCACGAGGGACTGGCAAGAGACCCAGTACTTC.

This clonotype was seen a handful of times. The chain uses TRBV27 and TRBJ2-2; the D is unclear. Between the trimmed V and J ends, which lost 7 bases and 8 bases, there was a span of 23 bases. Looked up from germline, CDR1 is MNHEY and CDR2 is SMNVEV (reference sequence). This CDR3 has 16 amino acids. The CDR3 nucleotides read TGTGCCAGCACCTTGTTCGGGCTACAGCGATCAGGGGAGCTGTTTTTT. Translated, it gives CASTLFGLQRSGELFF.